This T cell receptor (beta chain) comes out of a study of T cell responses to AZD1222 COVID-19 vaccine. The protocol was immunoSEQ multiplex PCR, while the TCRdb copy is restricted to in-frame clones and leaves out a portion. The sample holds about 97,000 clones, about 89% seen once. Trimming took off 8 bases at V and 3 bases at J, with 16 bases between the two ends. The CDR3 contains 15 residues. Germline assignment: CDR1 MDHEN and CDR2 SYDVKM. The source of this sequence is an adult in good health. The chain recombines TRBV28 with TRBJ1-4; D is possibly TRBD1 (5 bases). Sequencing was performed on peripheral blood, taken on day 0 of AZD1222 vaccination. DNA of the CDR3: TGTGCCAGCTCCACCCGGGGGGGTGCTAATGAAAAACTGTTTTTT. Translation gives CASSTRGGANEKLFF.